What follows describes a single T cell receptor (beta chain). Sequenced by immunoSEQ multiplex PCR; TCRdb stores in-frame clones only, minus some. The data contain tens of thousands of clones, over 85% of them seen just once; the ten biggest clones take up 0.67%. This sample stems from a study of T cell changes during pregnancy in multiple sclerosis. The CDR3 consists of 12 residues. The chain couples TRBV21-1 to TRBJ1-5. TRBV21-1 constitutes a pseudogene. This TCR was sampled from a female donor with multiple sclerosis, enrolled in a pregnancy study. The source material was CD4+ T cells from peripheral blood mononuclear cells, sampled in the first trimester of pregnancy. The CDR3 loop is CASRGSRGPQHF. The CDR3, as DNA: TGTGCCAGCAGGGGGTCGCGGGGGCCCCAGCATTTT.